Detailed here is one T cell receptor beta chain. The record originates from a study of control samples from healthy donors and cancer patients. Trimming shortened V by 1 base and J by 3 bases, and 7 bases separated the two germline ends. This CDR3 contains 15 residues. The V gene's germline CDR1 is MGHRA and CDR2 YSYEKL. Data came from immunoSEQ multiplex PCR; TCRdb stores just in-frame clones and leaves some out. The sample includes roughly 92,000 clones, around 90% of them seen just once. The J gene is TRBJ1-6, the V gene TRBV4-1; possible D gene TRBD1, 5 bases. This sequence originates from a woman aged 60-70 years in good health. Sequencing was carried out using blood. The CDR3 bases are TGCGCCAGCAGCCAAGCAGGGATCTATAATTCACCCCTCCACTTT. Its translation is CASSQAGIYNSPLHF.